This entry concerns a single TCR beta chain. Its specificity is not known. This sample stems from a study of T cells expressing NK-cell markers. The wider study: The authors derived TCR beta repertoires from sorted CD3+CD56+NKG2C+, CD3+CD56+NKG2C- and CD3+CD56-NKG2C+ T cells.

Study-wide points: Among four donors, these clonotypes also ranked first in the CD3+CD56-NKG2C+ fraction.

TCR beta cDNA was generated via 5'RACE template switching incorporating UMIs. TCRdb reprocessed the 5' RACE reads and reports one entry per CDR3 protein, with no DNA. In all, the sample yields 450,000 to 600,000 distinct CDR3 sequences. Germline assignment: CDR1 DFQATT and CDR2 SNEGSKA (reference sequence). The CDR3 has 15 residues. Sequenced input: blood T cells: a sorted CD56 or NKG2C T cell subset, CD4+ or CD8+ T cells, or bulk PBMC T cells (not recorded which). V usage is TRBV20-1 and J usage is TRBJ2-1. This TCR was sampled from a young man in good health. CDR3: CSARQTGTTYNEQFF.